Following are 4 T cell receptor beta chains from one sample sequenced in a study of shared clonotypes between healthy human individuals. Data came from immunoSEQ multiplex PCR; TCRdb stores just in-frame clones and leaves some out. This table has fewer than 1.6 million clones, roughly 98.5% appearing once. The sequenced sample was naive CD4+ T cells sorted from blood. Subset denoted: CD45RA+ positively selected. The receptors were sampled from a man in his thirties or forties in good health.

The genes are TRBV29-1 and TRBJ2-1, with 16 bases fitting TRBD2. There are 16 residues in the CDR3. Germline CDR1 is SQVTM and CDR2 is ANQGSEA. V dropped 4 bases and J dropped 9; count of bases not matched to a gene: 9. The CDR3 region has the DNA TGCAGCGTTGGGCTGGGACTAGCGGGAGGGTTTACTGAGCAGTTCTTC. It codes for CSVGLGLAGGFTEQFF.

The rearrangement links TRBV7-2 to TRBJ2-5, with D hard to call. V was clipped by 4 bases and J by 7 bases, with 16 bases between them. Germline CDR1 reads SGHTA; CDR2 reads FQGNSA. CDR3 length: 14 residues. The CDR3 is CASSSGPQRGTQYF. The CDR3 DNA is TGTGCCAGCAGCTCCGGACCTCAAAGAGGGACCCAGTACTTC.

The chain recombines TRBV14 with TRBJ2-1; D is undetermined. CDR1 is SGHDN and CDR2 is FVKESK in the germline V gene. The germline V and J ends were trimmed by 0 bases and 12 bases, with 12 bases remaining between them. This CDR3 is built from 13 residues. DNA for the CDR3: TGTGCCAGCAGCCAAGATCTCGAGAATCGGCAGTTCTTC. It yields the protein CASSQDLENRQFF.

The chain uses TRBV11-2 and TRBJ2-7; D is possibly TRBD2 (5 bases). V was shortened by 6 bases and J by 6 bases, with 12 bases between the two germline ends. The CDR3 totals 12 residues. The germline V gene has CDR1 SGHAT and CDR2 FQNNGV. This CDR3 is CASRGGFREQYF. The CDR3 DNA reads as TGTGCCAGCAGGGGCGGGTTCCGCGAGCAGTACTTC.